This is a list of T cell receptor beta chains from one sample in a study of PD-1 blockade in classical Hodgkin lymphoma. Profiled with immunoSEQ multiplex PCR; TCRdb holds only in-frame clones, not every one. The data show roughly 10,000 clones, with 80% seen just once and about 37% held by the top ten. The sequences come from peripheral blood mononuclear cells (PBMCs), collected before the second cycle of nivolumab. These receptors originate from a human donor with classical Hodgkin lymphoma. Both conserved end residues are trimmed from each CDR3. The D gene is left open where the match is weak. Only some rows state a clone size, as once, few, many or a class for expanded clones.

size	D	J	V	CDR3
-	TRBD1	TRBJ2-1	TRBV29-1	SVEAGQKHNEQF
-	TRBD1	-	TRBV7-7	ASSPDRVGGEQY
-	-	TRBJ1-2	TRBV28	ASSFLNSEWGYT
-	TRBD1	TRBJ1-2	TRBV5-6	ASSFPGTGQTYGYT
-	TRBD2	-	TRBV2	ASSDEAGGYEQY
-	-	TRBJ2-3	TRBV7-3	ASSLGRTPTDTQY
-	TRBD1	TRBJ1-3	TRBV30	AWSPGQGGNTIY
-	-	TRBJ1-2	TRBV5-5	ASSAGLVGWGGYT
-	-	TRBJ2-3	TRBV5-1	ASSLVSDTQY
-	-	TRBJ2-1	TRBV2	ASSDRGEQF
-	-	TRBJ2-2	TRBV10-1	ASSDLTTGGAGELF
-	-	TRBJ1-1	TRBV7-9	ASSHKGLDTEAF
-	-	TRBJ1-2	TRBV5-4	ASSLLGTYGYT
-	TRBD2	TRBJ2-3	TRBV10-3	AISTTGTSATSTDTQY
once	TRBD2	TRBJ2-1	TRBV7-8	ASSLGSGRARNEQF